Here is one T cell receptor beta chain with its context. Libraries were prepared by immunoSEQ multiplex PCR; TCRdb keeps only in-frame clonotypes and omits some of them. The table includes roughly 200,000 clones, about 93% detected once. These data are taken from a study of control samples from healthy donors and cancer patients. V lost 7 bases to trimming and J lost 5 bases; unmatched junction nucleotides: 12. CDR1 is SEHNR and CDR2 is FQNEAQ in the germline V gene (reference sequence). The CDR3 loop spans 15 amino acids. The sequencing sample was made of blood. The chain has TRBV7-9 and TRBJ2-7; TRBD1 agrees at 9 bases. The clonotype originates from a man aged 18 to 30 in good health. The CDR3 region is CASTLITGGADEQYF. In nucleotides, the CDR3 is TGTGCCAGCACCCTTATCACAGGGGGCGCGGACGAGCAGTACTTC.